Below are 25 T cell receptor beta chains sequenced from a single sample in a study of response to subunit inactivated influenza vaccine (dated 2018 in TCRdb). Library preparation was by RT-PCR. Reads for this sample came from an Illumina HiSeq 2500. TCRdb reworked the public reads: Q25 trimming with fastp, MiXCR clone assembly, productive beta chains retained. Every distinct CDR3 protein forms one entry, paired with its most common genes and DNA. The sample data list over 800,000 distinct CDR3 sequences, and 21% of these were observed just once. The ten biggest clones cover 10% of the sample. The specimen comprised PBMCs from blood, sampled 5 days after vaccination. The source is a man aged 45 to 65 who received an inactivated influenza vaccine. Donor details come from another sample of the same person, matched by shared clones.

There are a few counts of this clonotype. The chain carries TRBV5-1 and TRBJ2-1; D gene uncertain. The CDR3 length is 14 residues. Deletions cut 4 bases from V and 7 bases from J, with 15 bases between. Per germline, CDR1 SGHRS and CDR2 YFSETQ. CDR3 region: CASSEIPQKNEQFF. CDR3 nucleotides: TGCGCCAGCAGCGAGATCCCCCAGAAGAATGAGCAGTTCTTC.

The sample holds many counts of this clonotype. Sequence at one end of the junction differs from germline and may be a read error. J is TRBJ2-7 and V is TRBV7-7, with 8 bases matching TRBD1. Per germline, CDR1 SSHAT and CDR2 FNYEAQ (reference sequence). This CDR3 region has 13 residues. CDR3 region: CASSEGQGLKQYF. CDR3 nucleotides: TGTGCTAGCAGCGAAGGACAGGGTTTAAAGCAGTACTTC.

This clonotype has just a few counts. V and J are TRBV20-1 and TRBJ1-6; D gene unclear. Trimming removed 4 bases from V and 4 bases from J, with 17 bases in between. The CDR3 covers 16 residues. Germline V CDR1 and CDR2: DFQATT, SNEGSKA (reference sequence). The CDR3 DNA sequence: TGCAGTGCTACCCTCTTGGGATCCGATTATAATTCACCCCTCCACTTT. Amino acids: CSATLLGSDYNSPLHF.

The gene calls are TRBV7-8 and TRBJ1-4, with D hard to call. Germline V gene lookup returns CDR1 SGHVS and CDR2 FQNEAQ. The CDR3 has 15 residues. V shed 6 bases and J shed 5 bases, with 16 bases lying between them. In DNA, the CDR3 is TGTGCCAGCAGGGCCTCGCGCGGGAACAATGAAAAACTGTTTTTT. Its translation is CASRASRGNNEKLFF. Combining the CDR3 with reference TRBV7-8 and TRBJ1-4 gives the whole variable domain GAGVSQSPRYKVAKRGQDVALRCDPISGHVSLFWYQQALGQGPEFLTYFQNEAQLDKSGLPSDRFFAERPEGSVSTLKIQRTQQEDSAVYLCASRASRGNNEKLFFGSGTQLSVL.

A few counts support this clonotype. The chain recombines TRBV6-1 with TRBJ2-3; D is ambiguous. CDR3 length equals 13 residues. The V gene's germline CDR1 is MNHNS and CDR2 SASEGT. V was clipped by 4 bases and J by 2 bases, with 7 bases between them. CDR3 nucleotides: TGTGCCAGCAGTGTCAGAACCACAGATACGCAGTATTTT. Encoded protein: CASSVRTTDTQYF.

The chain carries TRBV4-3 and TRBJ2-5; 8 bases line up with TRBD1. The J segment lost 5 bases and the V segment lost 5 bases, leaving 10 bases of the junction unmatched. There are 15 residues in the CDR3. Germline loops: CDR1 LGHNA, CDR2 YSLEER. The CDR3 loop is CASSNRGFSGETQYF. The CDR3 region has the DNA TGCGCCAGCAGCAACAGGGGGTTTTCGGGGGAGACCCAGTACTTC.

The chain is built from TRBV9 and TRBJ2-7; 10 bases match TRBD1. V gave up 2 bases and J gave up 3 bases; unmatched junction bases: 2. Germline CDR1 SGDLS, CDR2 YYNGEE. The CDR3 covers 14 residues. CDR3 nucleotide sequence: TGTGCCAGCAGCGTGGGACAGGGGTTCTACGAGCAGTACTTC. Its protein product is CASSVGQGFYEQYF.

There are a few counts of this clonotype. For the CDR3, the DNA is TGTGCCAGCAGCCGTAGAGGGACAGGGGGCGTTATGGCCCAGTACTTC. It encodes CASSRRGTGGVMAQYF. V usage is TRBV7-2 and J usage is TRBJ2-5; the match to TRBD1 covers 12 bases. The germline gives CDR1 SGHTA, CDR2 FQGNSA. This CDR3 spans 16 amino acids. Losses at the gene ends were 5 bases for V and 9 bases for J; bases not matched to a gene: 13.

The chain has TRBV20-1 and TRBJ2-2; 10 bases map to TRBD2. CDR1 is DFQATT and CDR2 is SNEGSKA in the germline V gene (reference sequence). This CDR3 comprises 16 residues. V was clipped by 3 bases and J by 3 bases; unmatched bases: 7. DNA of the CDR3: TGCAGTGCTAGGGAGTTTGGGACTAGCGACACCGGGGAGCTGTTTTTT. Translated: CSAREFGTSDTGELFF.

In this sample, this clonotype turned up many times. V is TRBV5-1 and J is TRBJ2-5; 10 bases align to TRBD2. This CDR3 region has 15 residues. V lost 0 bases and J lost 5; bases outside the gene matches: 4. Germline CDR1 SGHRS, CDR2 YFSETQ. The CDR3 DNA reads as TGCGCCAGCAGCTTGGGGACTAGCGGCCGGGAGACCCAGTACTTC. Translating it yields CASSLGTSGRETQYF.

The chain is built from TRBV18 and TRBJ2-7; D remains unclear. With 0 bases removed from V and 3 bases from J, the gap between germline ends came to 6 bases. This CDR3 region has 13 residues. Germline V gives CDR1 KGHSH, CDR2 LQKENI. The CDR3 reads CASSPPNSYEQYF. Here the CDR3 DNA reads TGTGCCAGCTCACCACCTAATAGCTACGAGCAGTACTTC.

The V and J genes are TRBV7-2 and TRBJ2-3; D remains unclear. V was cut by 1 base and J by 0 bases, with 8 bases left in between. Germline CDR1 reads SGHTA; CDR2 reads FQGNSA. The CDR3 runs 15 residues. The CDR3 nucleotides read TGTGCCAGCAGCTTAGAAAGGGTTAGCACAGATACGCAGTATTTT. Its translation is CASSLERVSTDTQYF. Drawing the rest from reference TRBV7-2 and TRBJ2-3, the complete variable domain is GAGVSQSPSNKVTEKGKDVELRCDPISGHTALYWYRQSLGQGLEFLIYFQGNSAPDKSGLPSDRFSAERTGGSVSTLTIQRTQQEDSAVYLCASSLERVSTDTQYFGPGTRLTVL.

This sequence joins TRBV20-1 and TRBJ2-7, with a possible D match to TRBD1 (5 bases). The V end was cut by 5 bases, the J end by 3 bases, with 17 bases between. The CDR3 totals 14 residues. Looked up from germline, CDR1 is DFQATT and CDR2 is SNEGSKA (reference sequence). CDR3 coding DNA: TGCAGTGCTCTAAGCTCTGGGGCCAGCTACGAGCAGTACTTC. Amino acid sequence: CSALSSGASYEQYF.

This rearrangement joins TRBV27 to TRBJ2-1, with D maybe TRBD1 (5 bases). The CDR3 runs to 15 residues. Between the trimmed V and J ends, which lost 3 bases and 9 bases, there was a span of 18 bases. Per germline, CDR1 MNHEY and CDR2 SMNVEV (reference sequence). CDR3 bases: TGTGCCAGCAGTTTTGGCCTCGGCCGAAGGGGTGAGCAGTTCTTC. It translates to CASSFGLGRRGEQFF.

The chain links TRBV6-2 or TRBV6-3 to TRBJ2-7; no clear D. The germline gives CDR1 MNHEY, CDR2 SVGEGT. CDR3 length: 13 amino acids. Trimming pared 8 bases from V and 4 bases from J, leaving 15 bases between. The CDR3 DNA reads as TGTGCCAGCTGTAGCCCACCAAGTTACGAGCAGTACTTC. This codes for CASCSPPSYEQYF.

This clonotype occurred a few times. The chain's CDR3 is CASSLPGRGTDTQYF. In nucleotides, the CDR3 is TGCGCCAGCAGCTTGCCCGGCCGGGGCACAGATACGCAGTATTTT. V and J are TRBV5-1 and TRBJ2-3; D unresolved. Germline V lookup: CDR1 SGHRS, CDR2 YFSETQ. Between the trimmed V and J ends, which lost 1 base and 1 base, there was a span of 10 bases. The CDR3 is 15 amino acids.

This chain uses TRBV28 with TRBJ2-3; D not certain. The CDR3 sequence is 15 residues long. Germline lookup yields CDR1 MDHEN and CDR2 SYDVKM. Trimming removed 6 bases at V and 0 bases at J, with 13 bases between. CDR3 in amino acids: CASRKVGSSTDTQYF. The CDR3 DNA reads TGTGCCAGCAGAAAAGTCGGGTCTAGCACAGATACGCAGTATTTT.

This chain joins TRBV11-2 and TRBJ1-1, with no clear D. Germline CDR1 SGHAT, CDR2 FQNNGV. V gave up 2 bases and J gave up 10 bases, with 11 bases separating them. The CDR3 is 12 residues long. The CDR3 sequence: CASSLHTLGAFF. Here the CDR3 DNA reads TGTGCCAGCAGCTTACACACCCTGGGAGCTTTCTTT.

The V gene is TRBV7-9, the J gene TRBJ2-1, with 10 bases aligning to TRBD2. The V gene's germline CDR1 is SEHNR and CDR2 FQNEAQ (reference sequence). This CDR3 spans 15 amino acids. V gave up 5 bases and J gave up 4 bases; unmatched junction bases: 5. In DNA, the CDR3 is TGTGCCAGCAGCGCAGTGACTAGCGGGTACAATGAGCAGTTCTTC. It specifies CASSAVTSGYNEQFF.

The V and J genes are TRBV12-3 or TRBV12-4 and TRBJ1-1, with D maybe TRBD1 (6 bases). The V end lost 3 bases, the J end lost 2 bases, and 13 bases lay between the germline ends. The CDR3 extends over 15 amino acids. The CDR3 sequence: CASSFQTGDNTEAFF. CDR3 coding DNA: TGTGCCAGCAGTTTTCAGACAGGCGATAACACTGAAGCTTTCTTT.

This clonotype was detected once. V gene TRBV7-2 combines with J gene TRBJ2-6; perhaps TRBD1 as D (6 bases). V lost 4 bases to trimming and J lost 0 bases, with 10 bases between them. The CDR3 runs 16 residues. Germline V gives CDR1 SGHTA, CDR2 FQGNSA. CDR3 residues: CASSSDRGSGANVLTF. As DNA, the CDR3 is TGTGCCAGCAGCTCGGACAGAGGCTCTGGGGCCAACGTCCTGACTTTC.

The V call is TRBV3-1, the J call TRBJ2-7, with D possibly being TRBD2 (6 bases). V lost 1 base to trimming and J lost 0 bases, with 7 bases between them. The germline V gene has CDR1 LGHDT and CDR2 YNNKEL (reference sequence). This CDR3 contains 14 residues. In nucleotides, the CDR3 is TGTGCCAGCAGCCAAGCGGGAGACTCCTACGAGCAGTACTTC. It encodes CASSQAGDSYEQYF.

This chain uses TRBV7-3 with TRBJ2-1, with TRBD1 matching over 8 bases. Germline CDR1 is SGHTA and CDR2 is FQGTGA. The trim removed 5 bases at V and 6 bases at J, leaving 9 bases unmatched. This CDR3 is built from 15 residues. The CDR3 sequence is CASSLIQGGFNEQFF. CDR3 DNA sequence: TGTGCCAGCAGCCTAATACAGGGGGGATTCAATGAGCAGTTCTTC.

The chain carries TRBV5-1 and TRBJ2-3; 9 bases match TRBD2. Trimming at V came to 0 bases and at J to 0 bases, leaving 2 bases not matched to a gene. The CDR3 loop spans 16 amino acids. Germline values: CDR1 SGHRS, CDR2 YFSETQ. The CDR3 nucleotides are TGCGCCAGCAGCTTGGAGCGGGGGGCCAGCACAGATACGCAGTATTTT. Its translation is CASSLERGASTDTQYF.

The chain carries TRBV27 and TRBJ2-1; tentative D call: TRBD2 (6 bases). The V gene lost 2 bases and the J gene lost 10 bases, with 12 bases spanning the gap. The CDR3 extends over 13 amino acids. Germline CDR1 MNHEY, CDR2 SMNVEV (reference sequence). CDR3 DNA sequence: TGTGCCAGCAGTTTACTGCGGGGATGGGAGCAGTTCTTC. Translated, it gives CASSLLRGWEQFF.